This T cell receptor beta chain was documented in a study of control samples from healthy donors and cancer patients. Sequenced by immunoSEQ multiplex PCR; TCRdb stores in-frame clones only, minus some. The sample has about 86,000 clones, just over 90% seen once. The sequence was obtained from a woman aged 30 to 39 in good health. The specimen sequenced was blood.

The CDR3 here is CASSRGVVTNEKLFF. CDR3 bases: TGCGCCAGCAGCCGGGGGGTGGTGACTAATGAAAAACTGTTTTTT. V usage is TRBV4-1 and J usage is TRBJ1-4; D perhaps matches TRBD1 (5 bases). Trimming cost V 4 bases and J 2 bases, with 11 bases left between them. This CDR3 is built from 15 residues. Germline V gene sequence: CDR1 MGHRA, CDR2 YSYEKL.